The 23 T cell receptor beta chains reported below all come from one sample, sequenced in a study of cytotoxic CD8 clonotypes in ibrutinib-treated CLL. The data were produced by immunoSEQ multiplex PCR, yet TCRdb's version contains in-frame clones alone and is incomplete. The table records around 140,000 clones, 65% to 85% of them present only once. The specimen comprised PBMCs, sampled after 36 months of ibrutinib treatment. The receptors originated from a human donor with chronic lymphocytic leukemia.

This clone was observed a handful of times. The chain carries TRBV7-9 and TRBJ1-5; TRBD1 matches at 7 bases. CDR3 length equals 14 residues. Trimming took 4 bases from V and 6 from J; bases not matched to a gene: 6. Germline V gene sequence: CDR1 SEHNR, CDR2 FQNEAQ (reference sequence). The CDR3 sequence is CASSSGGLGQPQHF. In DNA, the CDR3 is TGTGCCAGCAGCTCAGGGGGATTGGGTCAGCCCCAGCATTTT.

This chain links TRBV4-1 with TRBJ2-1; 8 positions match TRBD2. The CDR3 extends over 17 amino acids. Germline V gene data show CDR1 as MGHRA and CDR2 as YSYEKL. Trimming removed 4 bases from V and 4 bases from J; junction bases left unmatched: 12. DNA of the CDR3: TGCGCCAGCAGCCGCTCCGGTGCTAGCGGGTCTTACAATGAGCAGTTCTTC. This translates into CASSRSGASGSYNEQFF.

The genes are TRBV11-1 and TRBJ2-7; the D gene is possibly TRBD2 (5 bases). CDR3 size: 14 residues. Between the trimmed V and J ends, which lost 1 base and 1 base, there was a span of 8 bases. Germline V gene sequence: CDR1 SGHAT, CDR2 FQDESV (reference sequence). CDR3 amino acids: CASSLELGSYEQYF. In DNA, the CDR3 is TGTGCCAGCAGCTTAGAACTAGGATCCTACGAGCAGTACTTC.

This chain joins TRBV6-5 and TRBJ2-7; D remains ambiguous. Germline V gives CDR1 MNHEY, CDR2 SVGAGI. This CDR3 region has 14 residues. Trimming stripped 0 bases from V and 4 bases from J, with 10 bases between. CDR3 in DNA: TGTGCCAGCAGTTACTCGGACGCGGCGTACGAGCAGTACTTC. This gives the protein CASSYSDAAYEQYF.

This clone was detected once. The chain is built from TRBV13 and TRBJ1-4; perhaps TRBD1 as D (6 bases). This CDR3 is built from 15 residues. Germline loops: CDR1 PRHDT, CDR2 FYEKMQ (reference sequence). Trimming left V 4 bases short and J 7 bases short, with 16 bases between. The DNA of the CDR3 is TGTGCCAGCAGCTACAGGACAGATATCCGTGAAAAACTGTTTTTT. As protein: CASSYRTDIREKLFF. Full variable domain (remainder filled in from reference TRBV13 and TRBJ1-4): AAGVIQSPRHLIKEKRETATLKCYPIPRHDTVYWYQQGPGQDPQFLISFYEKMQSDKGSIPDRFSAQQFSDYHSELNMSSLELGDSALYFCASSYRTDIREKLFFGSGTQLSVL.

V usage is TRBV7-2 and J usage is TRBJ2-6, with 9 bases that match TRBD1. CDR3 length equals 18 residues. The ends lost 4 bases at V and 3 bases at J; junction bases unmatched: 10. Germline CDR1 and CDR2: SGHTA and FQGNSA. CDR3 sequence: CASSSHGTGTGGANVLTF. Here the CDR3 DNA reads TGTGCCAGCAGCTCACACGGGACAGGGACAGGTGGGGCCAACGTCCTGACTTTC.

This chain joins TRBV5-1 and TRBJ1-1, with TRBD1 identical over 7 bases. There are 15 residues in the CDR3. V gave up 4 bases and J gave up 1 base; unmatched junction bases: 7. From germline, CDR1 is SGHRS and CDR2 YFSETQ. Here the CDR3 reads CASSSQGQTNTEAFF. For the CDR3, the DNA is TGCGCCAGCAGCAGTCAGGGACAGACGAACACTGAAGCTTTCTTT.

The chain joins TRBV5-4 to TRBJ2-2; D may be TRBD2 (6 bases). CDR1 SGHNT and CDR2 YYREEE come from the germline V gene (reference sequence). V was clipped by 4 bases and J by 0 bases, with 10 bases between them. This CDR3 is built from 15 residues. The DNA for the CDR3 is TGTGCCAGCAGCCCCGGGACTTCGAACACCGGGGAGCTGTTTTTT. Its translation: CASSPGTSNTGELFF.

The chain is built from TRBV7-8 and TRBJ1-6; TRBD1 matches at 7 bases. This CDR3 is built from 14 residues. Germline CDR1 SGHVS, CDR2 FQNEAQ. Unmatched junction bases numbered 3, after V lost 1 base and J lost 9 bases. This chain's CDR3 is CASSLGDSTSPLHF. The DNA for the CDR3 is TGTGCCAGCAGCTTAGGGGACAGTACTTCACCCCTCCACTTT.

This rearrangement joins TRBV6-6 to TRBJ2-7; D remains ambiguous. With 5 bases removed from V and 2 bases from J, the gap between germline ends came to 13 bases. The length of the CDR3 is 14 residues. From germline, CDR1 is MNHNY and CDR2 SVGAGI (reference sequence). The CDR3 sequence: CASSRGSHAYEQYF. The CDR3 DNA sequence: TGTGCCAGCAGTCGCGGATCGCACGCCTACGAGCAGTACTTC.

V gene TRBV12-5 combines with J gene TRBJ2-5; D is unresolved. The V gene lost 0 bases and the J gene lost 8 bases, with 7 bases spanning the gap. Germline V lookup: CDR1 LGHNT, CDR2 FRNRAP. The CDR3 has 12 amino acids. The CDR3 DNA sequence: TGTGCTAGTGGTTTGGTGGTGGACACCCAGTACTTC. This sequence encodes CASGLVVDTQYF.

This clone was detected only once. The rearrangement uses TRBV19 and TRBJ2-1, with a tentative D call TRBD1 (7 bases). There are 13 residues in the CDR3. Germline V lookup: CDR1 LNHDA, CDR2 SQIVND (reference sequence). V dropped 4 bases and J dropped 4 bases, with 8 bases sitting between them. The CDR3: CASSTGGYNEQFF. The CDR3 bases are TGTGCCAGTAGTACAGGGGGGTACAATGAGCAGTTCTTC.

The chain carries TRBV28 and TRBJ1-1; D remains unclear. Germline lookup yields CDR1 MDHEN and CDR2 SYDVKM. Deletions cut 6 bases from V and 0 bases from J, with 11 bases between. The CDR3 covers 14 residues. Here the CDR3 DNA reads TGTGCCAGCAGCCCGACCGCCTTGAACACTGAAGCTTTCTTT. This encodes CASSPTALNTEAFF.

This sequence joins TRBV29-1 and TRBJ2-1, with TRBD2 matching over 15 bases. The germline V gene encodes CDR1 SQVTM and CDR2 ANQGSEA. This CDR3 comprises 16 residues. Germline trimming cut 7 bases from V and 8 bases from J; bases unmatched to any gene: 12. The CDR3 region is CSATPRTSGGAHEQFF. In DNA, the CDR3 is TGCAGCGCCACCCCTAGGACTAGCGGGGGGGCTCATGAGCAGTTCTTC.

The chain has TRBV23-1 and TRBJ1-3, with TRBD1 matching over 9 bases. TRBV23-1 is treated as an ORF (open reading frame) with a function not yet certain. This CDR3 region has 15 residues. With V trimmed by 2 bases and J by 6 bases, 5 bases remained unmatched. Here the CDR3 DNA reads TGCGCCAGCAGTCAAACCGGGACAGGGATAAACACCATATATTTT. Translating gives CASSQTGTGINTIYF.

The chain has TRBV28 and TRBJ2-5; TRBD1 matches at 9 bases. The CDR3 is 17 amino acids. Germline CDR1 MDHEN, CDR2 SYDVKM. Trimming removed 7 bases from V and 2 bases from J; junction bases left unmatched: 14. CDR3 DNA sequence: TGTGCCAGCACCCTTGTCCGGGACAGGGTTCGTCAAGAGACCCAGTACTTC. Translating gives CASTLVRDRVRQETQYF.

The chain employs TRBV13 and TRBJ2-2, with 9 positions matching TRBD1. CDR3 size: 16 residues. The V gene end was trimmed by 5 bases and the J gene end by 7 bases; junction bases not matched to a gene: 11. Germline V gene data show CDR1 as PRHDT and CDR2 as FYEKMQ (reference sequence). The CDR3 nucleotides are TGTGCCAGCAGCCGGACAGGGGATCGTGTGGGCGGGGAGCTGTTTTTT. It translates to CASSRTGDRVGGELFF.

J is TRBJ2-7 and V is TRBV6-5, with D possibly TRBD1 on 6 matching bases. The CDR3 spans 14 residues. Looked up from germline, CDR1 is MNHEY and CDR2 is SVGAGI. V lost 5 bases, J lost 6 bases, and 17 bases lay in between. The DNA for the CDR3 is TGTGCCAGCAGTGGCCGTAGGGGGTGGGGCGAGCAGTACTTC. Protein sequence: CASSGRRGWGEQYF.

V and J are TRBV4-1 and TRBJ2-7, with a weak D call TRBD2 (6 bases). CDR1 is MGHRA and CDR2 is YSYEKL in the germline V gene. The length of the CDR3 is 13 residues. V gave up 4 bases and J gave up 3 bases, with 10 bases separating them. The CDR3 loop reads CASSPGRDYEQYF. CDR3 DNA: TGCGCCAGCAGCCCCGGGAGAGACTACGAGCAGTACTTC.

J is TRBJ1-5 and V is TRBV5-8, with 8 bases lining up with TRBD1. Germline lookup yields CDR1 SGHTS and CDR2 YDEGEE. The CDR3 is 16 amino acids. Trimming removed 4 bases from V and 1 base from J; junction bases left unmatched: 7. The CDR3 DNA is TGTGCCAGCAGCATTGACAGGGGTGGCAGCAATCAGCCCCAGCATTTT. Its translation: CASSIDRGGSNQPQHF.

The rearrangement uses TRBV6-5 and TRBJ1-5, with D possibly being TRBD1 (6 bases). Between the trimmed V and J ends, which lost 6 bases and 4 bases, there was a span of 10 bases. The germline V gene encodes CDR1 MNHEY and CDR2 SVGAGI. The CDR3 is 13 residues long. The CDR3 sequence is CASSTGLNQPQHF. The CDR3 bases are TGTGCCAGCAGCACAGGGTTAAATCAGCCCCAGCATTTT.

This clone appeared once. The genes are TRBV4-2 and TRBJ1-1; 7 bases match TRBD1. CDR3 length: 15 residues. CDR1 and CDR2 (germline): LGHNA, YNFKEQ. V was clipped by 4 bases and J by 2 bases; unmatched bases: 7. The CDR3 loop reads CASSLLRDSNTEAFF. Here the CDR3 DNA reads TGTGCCAGCAGCCTCTTACGGGACAGCAACACTGAAGCTTTCTTT.

The J gene is TRBJ2-7, the V gene TRBV30; maybe TRBD1 (6 bases). Trimming took off 7 bases at V and 3 bases at J, with 10 bases between the two ends. Germline lookup yields CDR1 GTSNPN and CDR2 SVGIG (reference sequence). The CDR3 spans 11 residues. DNA of the CDR3: TGTGCCTACAGGGTGGACTACGAGCAGTACTTC. It encodes CAYRVDYEQYF.